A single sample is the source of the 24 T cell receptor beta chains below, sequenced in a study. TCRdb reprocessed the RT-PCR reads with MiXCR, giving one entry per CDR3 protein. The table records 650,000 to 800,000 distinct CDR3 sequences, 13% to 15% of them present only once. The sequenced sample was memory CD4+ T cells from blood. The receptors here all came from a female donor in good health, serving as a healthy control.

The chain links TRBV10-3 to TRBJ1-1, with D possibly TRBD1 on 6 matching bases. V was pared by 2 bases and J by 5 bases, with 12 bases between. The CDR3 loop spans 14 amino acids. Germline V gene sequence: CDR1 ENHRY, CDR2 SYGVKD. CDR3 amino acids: CAISETGIRTEAFF. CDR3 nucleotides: TGTGCCATCAGTGAGACAGGGATAAGGACTGAAGCTTTCTTT.

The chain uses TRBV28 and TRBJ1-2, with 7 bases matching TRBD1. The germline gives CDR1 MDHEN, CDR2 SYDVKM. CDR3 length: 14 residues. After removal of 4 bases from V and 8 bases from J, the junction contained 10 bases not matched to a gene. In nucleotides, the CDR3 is TGTGCCAGCAGTTGGGTAGACAGGGTGTCCGGCTACACCTTC. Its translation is CASSWVDRVSGYTF.

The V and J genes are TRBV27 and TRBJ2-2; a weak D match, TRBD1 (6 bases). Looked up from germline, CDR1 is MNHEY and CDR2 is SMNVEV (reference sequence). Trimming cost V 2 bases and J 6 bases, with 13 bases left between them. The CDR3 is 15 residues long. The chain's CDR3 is CASSLKGGRSGELFF. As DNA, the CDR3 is TGTGCCAGCAGTTTAAAAGGGGGTCGTTCCGGGGAGCTGTTTTTT.

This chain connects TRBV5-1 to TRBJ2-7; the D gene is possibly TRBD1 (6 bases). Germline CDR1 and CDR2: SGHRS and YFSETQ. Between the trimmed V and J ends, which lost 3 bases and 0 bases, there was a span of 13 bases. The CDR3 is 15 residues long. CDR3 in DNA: TGCGCCAGCAGCTCCCGACAGGAGAGCTCCTACGAGCAGTACTTC. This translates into CASSSRQESSYEQYF.

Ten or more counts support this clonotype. CDR3 DNA sequence: TGTGCCAGCAGTCCCCCTAGCGGGTGGGACCAAGAGACCCAGTACTTC. Translating gives CASSPPSGWDQETQYF. The chain is built from TRBV6-5 and TRBJ2-5, with 8 bases identical to TRBD2. The CDR3 runs 16 residues. J was trimmed by 0 bases and V by 5 bases; bases with no gene match: 8. CDR1 MNHEY and CDR2 SVGAGI come from the germline V gene.

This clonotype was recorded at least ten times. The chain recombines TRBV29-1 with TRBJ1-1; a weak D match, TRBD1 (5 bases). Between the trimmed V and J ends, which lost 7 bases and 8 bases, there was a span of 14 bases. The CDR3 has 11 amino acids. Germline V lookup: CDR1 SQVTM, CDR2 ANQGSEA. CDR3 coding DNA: TGCAGCGCCTCAGGGTGGGACGAAGCTTTCTTT. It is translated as CSASGWDEAFF.

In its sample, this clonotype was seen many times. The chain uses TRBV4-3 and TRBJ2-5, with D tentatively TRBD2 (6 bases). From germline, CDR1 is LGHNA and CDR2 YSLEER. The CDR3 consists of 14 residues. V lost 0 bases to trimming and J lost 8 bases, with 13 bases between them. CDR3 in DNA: TGCGCCAGCAGCCAAGACGCGGGGCCAGCAACCCAGTACTTC. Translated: CASSQDAGPATQYF.

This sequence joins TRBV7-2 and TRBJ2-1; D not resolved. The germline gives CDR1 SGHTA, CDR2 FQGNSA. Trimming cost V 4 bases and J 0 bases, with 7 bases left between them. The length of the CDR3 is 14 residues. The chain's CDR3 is CASSYRASYNEQFF. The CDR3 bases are TGTGCCAGCAGCTACCGAGCCTCCTACAATGAGCAGTTCTTC.

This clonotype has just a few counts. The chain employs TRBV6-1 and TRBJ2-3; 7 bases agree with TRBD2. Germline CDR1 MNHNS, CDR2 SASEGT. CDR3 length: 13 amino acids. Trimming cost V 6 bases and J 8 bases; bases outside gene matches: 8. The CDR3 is CASSRREEGTQYF. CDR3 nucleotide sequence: TGTGCCAGCAGCCGACGGGAGGAGGGTACGCAGTATTTT.

The CDR3 spells CATSDFREGDTGELFF. CDR3 DNA sequence: TGTGCCACCAGTGATTTTAGGGAGGGGGACACCGGGGAGCTGTTTTTT. The chain is built from TRBV24-1 and TRBJ2-2; a weak D match, TRBD2 (7 bases). Trimming removed 1 base from V and 3 bases from J, with 11 bases in between. Germline V CDR1 and CDR2: KGHDR, SFDVKD. The CDR3 is 16 amino acids.

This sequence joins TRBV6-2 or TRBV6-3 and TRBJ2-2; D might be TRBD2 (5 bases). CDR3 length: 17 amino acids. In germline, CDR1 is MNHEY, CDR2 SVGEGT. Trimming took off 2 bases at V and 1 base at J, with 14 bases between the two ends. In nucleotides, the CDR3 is TGTGCCAGCAGTTACGAACGGGGAAATAAGAACACCGGGGAGCTGTTTTTT. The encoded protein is CASSYERGNKNTGELFF.

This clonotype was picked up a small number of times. The CDR3 region has the DNA TGCGCCAGCAGCTTGGTTGGCGGGGTTGGGGCTGAAGCTTTCTTT. Translated: CASSLVGGVGAEAFF. This chain joins TRBV5-1 and TRBJ1-1; D gene unclear. Germline V CDR1 and CDR2: SGHRS, YFSETQ. CDR3 length: 15 amino acids. Trimming removed 0 bases from V and 6 bases from J, with 15 bases in between.

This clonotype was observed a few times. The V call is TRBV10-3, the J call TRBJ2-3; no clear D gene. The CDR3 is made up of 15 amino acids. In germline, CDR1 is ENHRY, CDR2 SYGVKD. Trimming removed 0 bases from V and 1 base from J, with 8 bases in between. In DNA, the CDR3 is TGTGCCATCAGTGAGTCTTTTGCCCGCACAGATACGCAGTATTTT. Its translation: CAISESFARTDTQYF.

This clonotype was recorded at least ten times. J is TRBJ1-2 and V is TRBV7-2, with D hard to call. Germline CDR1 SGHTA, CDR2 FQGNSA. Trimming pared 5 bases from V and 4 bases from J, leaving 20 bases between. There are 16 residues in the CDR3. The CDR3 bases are TGTGCCAGCAGCCCCGCCGGATCAGGACGGATCTATGGCTACACCTTC. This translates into CASSPAGSGRIYGYTF.

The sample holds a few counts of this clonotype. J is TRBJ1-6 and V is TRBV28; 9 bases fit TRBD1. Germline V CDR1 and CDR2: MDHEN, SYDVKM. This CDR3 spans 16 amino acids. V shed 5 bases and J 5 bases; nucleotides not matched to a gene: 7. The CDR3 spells CASSLLGTGNNSPLHF. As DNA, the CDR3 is TGTGCCAGCAGTCTTTTAGGGACAGGGAATAATTCACCCCTCCACTTT.

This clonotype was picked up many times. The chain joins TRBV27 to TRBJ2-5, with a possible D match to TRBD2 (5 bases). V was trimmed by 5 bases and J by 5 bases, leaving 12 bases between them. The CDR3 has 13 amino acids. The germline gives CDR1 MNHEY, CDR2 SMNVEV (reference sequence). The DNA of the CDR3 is TGTGCCAGCAGTCACTCCCGCGGGGAGACCCAGTACTTC. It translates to CASSHSRGETQYF.

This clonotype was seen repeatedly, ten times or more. In DNA form, the CDR3 reads TGTGCCAGCCTCCCCCCGGGGAATTCGGTAGCTTTCTTT. Translation: CASLPPGNSVAFF. This chain connects TRBV6-5 to TRBJ1-1; D unclear. Germline CDR1 reads MNHEY; CDR2 reads SVGAGI. Trimming cost V 8 bases and J 10 bases, with 20 bases left between them. The CDR3 has 13 residues.

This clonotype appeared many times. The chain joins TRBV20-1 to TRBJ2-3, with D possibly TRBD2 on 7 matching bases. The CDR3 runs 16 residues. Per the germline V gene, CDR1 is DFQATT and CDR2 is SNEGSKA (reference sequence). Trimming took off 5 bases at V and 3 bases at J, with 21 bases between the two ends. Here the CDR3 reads CSAGFWRGRGTDTQYF. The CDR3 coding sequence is TGCAGTGCTGGGTTTTGGAGGGGGAGGGGGACAGATACGCAGTATTTT.

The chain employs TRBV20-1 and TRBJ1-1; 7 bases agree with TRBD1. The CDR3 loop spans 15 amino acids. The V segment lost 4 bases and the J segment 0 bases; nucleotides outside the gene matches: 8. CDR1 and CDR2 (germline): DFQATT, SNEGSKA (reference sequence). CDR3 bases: TGCAGTGCTACCGCGACAGGGTGGGTGAACACTGAAGCTTTCTTT. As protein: CSATATGWVNTEAFF.

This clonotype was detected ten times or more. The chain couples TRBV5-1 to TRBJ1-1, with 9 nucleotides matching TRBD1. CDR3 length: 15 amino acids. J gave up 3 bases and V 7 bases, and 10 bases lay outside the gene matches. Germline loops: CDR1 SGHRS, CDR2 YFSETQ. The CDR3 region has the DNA TGCGCCAGCCGGCTTGGGGGACAGGGATACACTGAAGCTTTCTTT. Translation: CASRLGGQGYTEAFF.

The CDR3 DNA reads as TGTGCCAGCAGCTCCGGACTAGCGGGAATGCGATCCGAGCAGTACTTC. Amino acids: CASSSGLAGMRSEQYF. The genes are TRBV7-2 and TRBJ2-7, with 12 nucleotides matching TRBD2. Germline V CDR1 and CDR2: SGHTA, FQGNSA. Trimming removed 4 bases from V and 6 bases from J; junction bases left unmatched: 10. This CDR3 has 16 residues.

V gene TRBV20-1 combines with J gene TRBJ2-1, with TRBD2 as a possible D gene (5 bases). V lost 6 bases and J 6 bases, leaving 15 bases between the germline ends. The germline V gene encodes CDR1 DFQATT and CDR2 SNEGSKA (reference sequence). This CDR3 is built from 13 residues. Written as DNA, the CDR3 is TGCAGTGCCCGTAACCGGGAACTCAATGAGCAGTTCTTC. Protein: CSARNRELNEQFF.

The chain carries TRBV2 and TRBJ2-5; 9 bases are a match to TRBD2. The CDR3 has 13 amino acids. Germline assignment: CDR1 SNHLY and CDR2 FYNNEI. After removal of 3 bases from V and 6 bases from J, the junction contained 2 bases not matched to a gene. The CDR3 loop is CASSDAGGKTQYF. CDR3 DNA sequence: TGTGCCAGCAGTGACGCGGGAGGGAAGACCCAGTACTTC.

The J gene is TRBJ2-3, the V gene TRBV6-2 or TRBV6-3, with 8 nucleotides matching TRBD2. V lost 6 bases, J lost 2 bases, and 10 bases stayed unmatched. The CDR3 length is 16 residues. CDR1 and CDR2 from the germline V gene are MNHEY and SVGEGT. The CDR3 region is CASSDGLARTTDTQYF. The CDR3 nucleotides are TGTGCCAGCAGCGACGGACTAGCAAGGACCACAGATACGCAGTATTTT.